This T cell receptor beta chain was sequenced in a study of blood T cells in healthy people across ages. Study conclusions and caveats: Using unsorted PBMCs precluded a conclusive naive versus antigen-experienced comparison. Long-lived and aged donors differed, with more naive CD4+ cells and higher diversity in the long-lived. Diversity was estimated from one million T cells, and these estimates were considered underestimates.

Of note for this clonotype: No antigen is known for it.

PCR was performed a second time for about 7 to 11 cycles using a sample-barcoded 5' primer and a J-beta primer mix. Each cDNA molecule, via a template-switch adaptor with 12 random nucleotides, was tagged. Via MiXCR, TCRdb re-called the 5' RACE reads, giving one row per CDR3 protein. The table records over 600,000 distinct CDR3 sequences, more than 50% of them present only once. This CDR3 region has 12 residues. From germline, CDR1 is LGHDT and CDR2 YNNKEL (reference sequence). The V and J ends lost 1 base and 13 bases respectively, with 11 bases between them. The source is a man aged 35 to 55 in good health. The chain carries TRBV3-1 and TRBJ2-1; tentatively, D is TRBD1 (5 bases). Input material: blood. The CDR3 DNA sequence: TGTGCCAGCAGCCAAGCATTGACAGACCAGTTCTTC. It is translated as CASSQALTDQFF.